The table lists the clone carrying this TCR beta chain with a few counts. The table came from immunoSEQ multiplex PCR; TCRdb's copy has only in-frame clones and leaves some out. The table lists under 200,000 clones, 85% to 90% of them singletons. This entry is derived from a study of blood T cell repertoires in COVID-19. Study context: Specimens from acute and convalescent COVID-19 originated in the United States, Italy and Spain.

Germline V CDR1 and CDR2: MGHDK, SYGVNS. The V end was cut by 3 bases, the J end by 0 bases, with 11 bases between. The CDR3 is 16 amino acids. Patients of the Seattle cohort, enrolled during active infection, were followed longitudinally. The sample was peripheral blood. The TCR was taken from a man in his fifties or sixties with COVID-19, enrolled during active disease. The chain employs TRBV25-1 and TRBJ1-4; D possibly corresponds to TRBD1 (5 bases). The CDR3 nucleotides are TGTGCCAGCAGTGACTGGCAGGGTGCAACTAATGAAAAACTGTTTTTT. Its protein is CASSDWQGATNEKLFF.